Presented here are 2 T cell receptor beta chains from one specimen sequenced in a study of blood T cell repertoires in COVID-19 (dated by TCRdb to 2018 to 2020). The protocol used for the library was the immunoSEQ multiplex PCR assay. Held by TCRdb, this immuneACCESS table contains in-frame sequences only and omits some clones. Under half of the omission traces to an unresolved V gene where checked; the cause of the rest is unknown. For this sample there are about 260,000 clones; around 87% appear just once. The ten most abundant clones make up around 3.6% of the sample. The specimen sequenced was peripheral blood. The receptor set was obtained from a man younger than 35 with active or convalescent COVID-19.

The chain carries TRBV6-5 and TRBJ2-1; 9 bases align to TRBD1. Germline CDR1 is MNHEY and CDR2 is SVGAGI. CDR3 size: 14 residues. DNA of the CDR3: TGTGTTACCGGGGGACAGGGCCACCGCGGTGAGCAGTTCTTC. Translated: CVTGGQGHRGEQFF.

The V gene is TRBV2, the J gene TRBJ2-3; D perhaps matches TRBD1 (5 bases). The V gene's germline CDR1 is SNHLY and CDR2 FYNNEI. The germline V and J ends were trimmed by 0 bases and 7 bases, with 17 bases remaining between them. There are 16 residues in the CDR3. The CDR3 loop reads CASSEALAGLVNTQYF. The CDR3 coding sequence is TGTGCCAGCAGTGAAGCCCTGGCAGGGCTGGTAAATACGCAGTATTTT.